This TCR beta chain was recovered during a study of blood T cells in healthy people across ages. Using a J-beta primer mix together with a sample-barcoded 5' primer, a second PCR was run for roughly 6 to 12 cycles. The yield of each sample was at least 3 million CDR3-containing paired-end reads. Each CDR3 protein is one row after TCRdb ran MiXCR on the 5' RACE reads. The data show fewer than 2,000,000 distinct CDR3 sequences, with about 39% seen just once and approximately 22% held by the top ten. Study-wide points: As age increased, TCR beta diversity per million T cells fell in a roughly linear fashion. For the donors, CMV status was unknown and possibly confounded expanded clonotype changes.

With regard to this clonotype: Its target is unknown.

Per individual sample, total RNA of at least 5.5 micrograms was extracted. The specimen was blood. This receptor was taken from a human donor in good health.

CDR3 region: CASSSTPYNEQFF. The CDR3 DNA is TGTGCCAGCAGTTCTACCCCCTACAATGAGCAGTTCTTC. This sequence joins TRBV12-3 or TRBV12-4 and TRBJ2-1; D unresolved. The CDR3 spans 13 residues. The V end lost 4 bases, the J end lost 2 bases, and 6 bases lay between the germline ends.